Shown below are 9 T cell receptor beta chains from a single sample sequenced in a study of T cells after yellow fever vaccination. TCRdb re-called the 5' RACE reads with MiXCR, one entry per CDR3 protein. The data contain about 580,000 distinct CDR3 sequences, around 16% of them seen just once; the ten biggest clones take up 15% to 20%. Source: PBMCs, taken more than 4 days after the first yellow fever vaccination. These receptors all come from a man between 18 and 29 years old who received the YFV17D yellow fever vaccine.

The V and J genes are TRBV27 and TRBJ2-1; D is undetermined. Trimming stripped 6 bases from V and 9 bases from J, with 15 bases between. This CDR3 has 13 residues. Germline V lookup: CDR1 MNHEY, CDR2 SMNVEV (reference sequence). DNA for the CDR3: TGTGCCAGCAGCCTCCTCCTTGTGGGTGAGCAGTTCTTC. Its protein product is CASSLLLVGEQFF.

V and J are TRBV20-1 and TRBJ1-2, with a weak D call TRBD1 (6 bases). V was pared by 3 bases and J by 1 base, with 12 bases between. CDR3 length: 14 amino acids. CDR1 and CDR2 (germline): DFQATT, SNEGSKA (reference sequence). The CDR3 DNA sequence: TGCAGTGCTAGTCCAGGGACATATAACTATGGCTACACCTTC. It is translated as CSASPGTYNYGYTF.

This clonotype has at least ten counts. The chain couples TRBV18 to TRBJ2-1; no clear D. The CDR3 is 12 amino acids. Trimming removed 2 bases at V and 9 bases at J, with 8 bases between. The germline V gene encodes CDR1 KGHSH and CDR2 LQKENI. Here the CDR3 reads CASSPGLSEQFF. DNA of the CDR3: TGTGCCAGCTCACCAGGGCTCTCTGAGCAGTTCTTC.

In its sample, this clonotype was seen a few times. The chain joins TRBV7-9 to TRBJ2-7; tentatively, D is TRBD1 (6 bases). This CDR3 comprises 15 residues. CDR1 and CDR2 (germline): SEHNR, FQNEAQ (reference sequence). V was trimmed by 5 bases and J by 1 base, leaving 15 bases between them. The CDR3 here is CASSATGMGSYEQYF. CDR3 in DNA: TGTGCCAGCAGCGCCACAGGGATGGGATCCTACGAGCAGTACTTC.

This clonotype was counted at least ten times. The chain has TRBV27 and TRBJ2-5; the match to TRBD2 covers 13 bases. J was trimmed by 4 bases and V by 6 bases; bases with no gene match: 5. The V gene's germline CDR1 is MNHEY and CDR2 SMNVEV (reference sequence). The CDR3 contains 15 residues. DNA for the CDR3: TGTGCCAGCAGCATGACTAGCGGGGGGATAGAGACCCAGTACTTC. Translation: CASSMTSGGIETQYF.

The V and J genes are TRBV6-1 and TRBJ2-2; 9 bases line up with TRBD2. Per the germline V gene, CDR1 is MNHNS and CDR2 is SASEGT. The CDR3 is 18 residues long. Trimming took 6 bases from V and 1 from J; bases not matched to a gene: 12. This CDR3 reads CASSRGTSSTGNTGELFF. CDR3 sequence (DNA): TGTGCCAGCAGCCGAGGGACTAGCTCAACGGGGAACACCGGGGAGCTGTTTTTT.

The sample holds a few counts of this clonotype. The rearrangement links TRBV4-1 to TRBJ2-2, with 9 bases identical to TRBD1. CDR1 is MGHRA, CDR2 YSYEKL, per germline. This CDR3 is 17 amino acids long. J gave up 4 bases and V 3 bases, and 9 bases lay outside the gene matches. The CDR3 sequence: CASSQAGQGSVTGELFF. The CDR3 DNA is TGCGCCAGCAGCCAGGCCGGACAGGGGTCGGTCACCGGGGAGCTGTTTTTT.

This clonotype was counted only a few times. CDR3 bases: TGCGCCAGCAGCTTGGCCCCAGGGGGGGGGAATGAGCAGTTCTTC. It codes for CASSLAPGGGNEQFF. This chain joins TRBV5-1 and TRBJ2-1; D may correspond to TRBD1 or TRBD2 (7 bases each). Trimming took 0 bases from V and 7 from J, leaving 14 bases between them. Per the germline V gene, CDR1 is SGHRS and CDR2 is YFSETQ. This CDR3 contains 15 residues.

This rearrangement joins TRBV28 to TRBJ1-5, with TRBD1 as a possible D gene (5 bases). The CDR3 runs 15 residues. CDR1 and CDR2 (germline): MDHEN, SYDVKM. Trimming shortened V by 6 bases and J by 1 base, and 13 bases separated the two germline ends. CDR3 nucleotides: TGTGCCAGCAGGGGAGGGGCGGGGAGCAATCAGCCCCAGCATTTT. It encodes CASRGGAGSNQPQHF.